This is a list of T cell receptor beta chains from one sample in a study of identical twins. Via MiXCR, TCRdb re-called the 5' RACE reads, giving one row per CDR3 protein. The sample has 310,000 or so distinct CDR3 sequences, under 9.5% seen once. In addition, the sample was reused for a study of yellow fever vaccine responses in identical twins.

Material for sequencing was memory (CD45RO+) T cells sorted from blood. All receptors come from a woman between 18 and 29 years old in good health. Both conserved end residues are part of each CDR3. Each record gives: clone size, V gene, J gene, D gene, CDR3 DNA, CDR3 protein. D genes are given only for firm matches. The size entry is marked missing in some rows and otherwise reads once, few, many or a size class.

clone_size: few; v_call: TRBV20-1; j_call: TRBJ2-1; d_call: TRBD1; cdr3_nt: TGCAGTGCTACTGACAGGGGGGTGGATGAGCAGTTCTTC; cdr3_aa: CSATDRGVDEQFF
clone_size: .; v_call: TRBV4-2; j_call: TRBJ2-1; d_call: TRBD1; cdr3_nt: TGTGCCAGCAGCCAGGGACAGGCCGACTACAATGAGCAGTTCTTC; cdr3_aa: CASSQGQADYNEQFF
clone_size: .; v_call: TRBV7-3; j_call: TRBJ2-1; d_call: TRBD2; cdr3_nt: TGTGCCAGCAGCTGGGCGCTAGCGGTATACAATGAGCAGTTCTTC; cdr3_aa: CASSWALAVYNEQFF
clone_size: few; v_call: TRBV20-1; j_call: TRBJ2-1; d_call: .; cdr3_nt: TGCAGTGCTTTGACCGGGACTTCCACCTACAATGAGCAGTTCTTC; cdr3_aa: CSALTGTSTYNEQFF
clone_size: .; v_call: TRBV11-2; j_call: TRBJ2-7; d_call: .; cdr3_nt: TGTGCCAGCACCCTACCCCCTAGATACGAGCAGTACTTC; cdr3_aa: CASTLPPRYEQYF
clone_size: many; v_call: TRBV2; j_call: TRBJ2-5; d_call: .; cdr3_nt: TGTGCCAGCAGTGAGTCTAGCGAAGAGACCCAGTACTTC; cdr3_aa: CASSESSEETQYF
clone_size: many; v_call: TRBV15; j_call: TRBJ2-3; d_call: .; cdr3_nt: TGTGCCACGAGTGACGGGGACACAGATACGCAGTATTTT; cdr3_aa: CATSDGDTDTQYF
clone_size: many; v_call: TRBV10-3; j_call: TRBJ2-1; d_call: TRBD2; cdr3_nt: TGTGCCATCAGCTCGGGACTAGCGGGAGGGAAGAGTGTTGAGCAGTTCTTC; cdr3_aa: CAISSGLAGGKSVEQFF
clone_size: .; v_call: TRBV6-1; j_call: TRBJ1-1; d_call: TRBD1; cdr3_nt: TGTGCCAGCAGGCGACAGGGGTCGAACACTGAAGCTTTCTTT; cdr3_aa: CASRRQGSNTEAFF
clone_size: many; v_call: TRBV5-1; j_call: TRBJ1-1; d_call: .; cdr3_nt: TGCGCCAGCAGCGCTGGCGGCAGGGTGGTTACTGAAGCTTTCTTT; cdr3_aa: CASSAGGRVVTEAFF
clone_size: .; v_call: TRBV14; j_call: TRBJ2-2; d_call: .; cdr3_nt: TGTGCCAGCAGACGTGACCTGGACACCGGGGAGCTGTTTTTT; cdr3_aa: CASRRDLDTGELFF
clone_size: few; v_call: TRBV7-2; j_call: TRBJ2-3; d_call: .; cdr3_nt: TGTGCCAGCAGCTCGCGCATGAGGGGTCCCATCGATACGCAGTATTTT; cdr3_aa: CASSSRMRGPIDTQYF